This TCR beta chain was captured in a study of metastatic and nonmetastatic thyroid tumors. This clone qualifies as medium-sized. Through MiXCR, TCRdb re-clonotyped the PCR reads. This sample yields about 15,000 clones, of which 25% are seen a single time; just over 15% belongs to the top ten. The CDR3 extends over 13 amino acids. CDR1 and CDR2 from the germline V gene are MNHNS and SASEGT. Trimming removed 6 bases from V and 4 bases from J, with 12 bases in between. Not a single patient had been given any form of treatment at any point before undergoing thyroid surgery. Specimen: adjacent normal tissue. The chain couples TRBV6-1 to TRBJ1-2, with TRBD1 as a possible D gene (6 bases). This sequence originates from a female donor with papillary thyroid cancer or a benign thyroid nodule (not recorded which). Some clones in this sample may be carry-over from other donors' samples. CDR3 bases: TGTGCCAGCAGAGATCGGGGGCCCTATGGCTACACCTTC. Protein sequence: CASRDRGPYGYTF.